This TCR beta chain was captured by sequencing in a study of T cells in Graves' hyperthyroidism and ophthalmopathy. On this clonotype itself: Its antigen is not identified.

Study-level results: The majority of expanded thyroid clonotypes above 0.001 also appeared in blood.

Roughly 9.1 ml of fresh peripheral blood supplied the PBMCs. Deletions cut 4 bases from V and 5 bases from J, with 11 bases between. From germline, CDR1 is MGHRA and CDR2 YSYEKL. CDR3 length equals 13 residues. Researchers amplified the TCR beta CDR3 regions from RNA transcripts. The study used the HTBI primer set for a first-round RT-PCR of the TCR CDR3. MiXCR, run by TCRdb on the multiplex PCR reads, gives a single entry per CDR3 protein. The sample has around 250,000 distinct CDR3 sequences, about 25% seen once; the top ten hold 35% to 40%. The TCR originated in a woman aged 40 to 55 with Graves' ophthalmopathy. The sample taken for sequencing was blood. The chain combines TRBV4-1 with TRBJ2-5; D tentatively fits TRBD1 or TRBD2 (5 bases each). The CDR3 spells CASSRAGTETQYF. The CDR3 DNA is TGCGCCAGCAGCCGAGCAGGGACGGAGACCCAGTACTTC.